A single sample gave rise to the 14 T cell receptor beta chains below, sequenced in a study of T cells after yellow fever vaccination. TCRdb fed the 5' RACE reads into MiXCR, producing one record per CDR3 protein. The profile shows about 400,000 distinct CDR3 sequences, over 5% of them singletons. The sequencing used PBMCs, collected 5 days after the yellow fever booster vaccination. These receptors all come from a young man who received the YFV17D yellow fever vaccine.

This clonotype was seen a handful of times. V usage is TRBV3-1 and J usage is TRBJ2-2; 10 nucleotides line up with TRBD2. The CDR3 has 15 residues. Germline values: CDR1 LGHDT, CDR2 YNNKEL (reference sequence). The trim removed 5 bases at V and 2 bases at J, leaving 2 bases unmatched. Written as DNA, the CDR3 is TGTGCCAGCAGCAAACTAGCGGGAAACACCGGGGAGCTGTTTTTT. It encodes CASSKLAGNTGELFF.

The gene calls are TRBV5-1 and TRBJ1-2; D unresolved. CDR1 and CDR2 from the germline V gene are SGHRS and YFSETQ. The CDR3 is 15 amino acids. The germline V and J ends were trimmed by 4 bases and 0 bases, with 13 bases remaining between them. This CDR3 is CASSTQHGSNYGYTF. In DNA, the CDR3 is TGCGCCAGCAGCACCCAACATGGATCTAACTATGGCTACACCTTC. Full variable domain (missing parts from reference TRBV5-1 and TRBJ1-2): KAGVTQTPRYLIKTRGQQVTLSCSPISGHRSVSWYQQTPGQGLQFLFEYFSETQRNKGNFPGRFSGRQFSNSRSEMNVSTLELGDSALYLCASSTQHGSNYGYTFGSGTRLTVV.

The genes are TRBV9 and TRBJ2-2; no firm D call. The germline V gene has CDR1 SGDLS and CDR2 YYNGEE. The CDR3 is 15 residues long. V was cut by 6 bases and J by 2 bases, with 14 bases left in between. The CDR3 here is CASTPGQLNTGELFF. CDR3 in DNA: TGTGCCAGCACTCCCGGGCAGTTAAACACCGGGGAGCTGTTTTTT.

This clonotype was seen a few times. The chain links TRBV20-1 to TRBJ2-3, with D tentatively TRBD2 (6 bases). The CDR3 extends over 15 amino acids. V dropped 4 bases and J dropped 1 base, with 15 bases sitting between them. Germline CDR1 is DFQATT and CDR2 is SNEGSKA (reference sequence). The CDR3 protein is CSATTVLARTDTQYF. CDR3 bases: TGCAGTGCTACAACGGTGCTAGCGCGCACAGATACGCAGTATTTT.

At least ten counts were recorded for this clonotype. The chain couples TRBV6-5 to TRBJ2-7, with D hard to call. Trimming took off 0 bases at V and 2 bases at J, with 5 bases between the two ends. Germline lookup yields CDR1 MNHEY and CDR2 SVGAGI. The CDR3 sequence is 13 residues long. The CDR3 here is CASSYSSTYEQYF. CDR3 coding DNA: TGTGCCAGCAGTTACTCGTCCACCTACGAGCAGTACTTC.

The chain uses TRBV20-1 and TRBJ2-5; no clear D. Trimming left V 2 bases short and J 2 bases short, with 6 bases between. Germline V CDR1 and CDR2: DFQATT, SNEGSKA (reference sequence). The CDR3 spans 12 residues. The CDR3 DNA follows: TGCAGTGCTAGATGGGTTCAAGAGACCCAGTACTTC. This translates into CSARWVQETQYF.

Many counts were recorded for this clonotype. The chain has TRBV4-3 and TRBJ2-7; 7 bases agree with TRBD1. The length of the CDR3 is 14 residues. The ends lost 0 bases at V and 6 bases at J; junction bases unmatched: 5. Per the germline V gene, CDR1 is LGHNA and CDR2 is YSLEER. In nucleotides, the CDR3 is TGCGCCAGCAGCCAAGAGGTAACAGGGGCCGAGCAGTACTTC. It encodes CASSQEVTGAEQYF.

This clonotype has at least ten counts. The genes are TRBV20-1 and TRBJ2-7; D is unclear. Germline-derived CDR1 and CDR2 are DFQATT and SNEGSKA (reference sequence). V was shortened by 3 bases and J by 2 bases, with 17 bases between the two germline ends. The CDR3 spans 15 residues. The CDR3 spells CSARSRPYNTYEQYF. The CDR3 bases are TGCAGTGCTAGGTCCCGACCGTACAATACCTACGAGCAGTACTTC.

This clonotype was observed at least ten times. This sequence joins TRBV12-3 or TRBV12-4 and TRBJ2-3; D might be TRBD1 (5 bases). The ends were cut back, 7 bases at V and 4 bases at J, with 12 bases in the middle. The CDR3 runs to 13 residues. The DNA of the CDR3 is TGTGCCAGCAAGCGCAGGGTCGCAGATACGCAGTATTTT. Its translation is CASKRRVADTQYF.

V usage is TRBV11-2 and J usage is TRBJ2-1; TRBD2 might be the D (6 bases). This CDR3 is built from 16 residues. V was shortened by 1 base and J by 2 bases, with 12 bases between the two germline ends. Looked up from germline, CDR1 is SGHAT and CDR2 is FQNNGV. The CDR3 reads CASSLARGSPYNEQFF. Written as DNA, the CDR3 is TGTGCCAGCAGCTTAGCTCGGGGGAGTCCCTACAATGAGCAGTTCTTC.

This clonotype was observed many times. The genes are TRBV18 and TRBJ1-2; 8 bases fit TRBD1. The CDR3 has 14 residues. Germline CDR1 reads KGHSH; CDR2 reads LQKENI. V shed 1 base and J 6 bases; nucleotides not matched to a gene: 4. The CDR3 bases are TGTGCCAGCTCACCACAAGGACAGGGTGATGGCTACACCTTC. Encoded protein: CASSPQGQGDGYTF.

The sample holds many counts of this clonotype. The chain has TRBV20-1 and TRBJ2-3; D is ambiguous. The CDR3 totals 11 residues. The ends were cut back, 6 bases at V and 6 bases at J, with 10 bases in the middle. Germline assignment: CDR1 DFQATT and CDR2 SNEGSKA (reference sequence). The CDR3 DNA is TGCAGTGCCCCCCGCCGGGATACGCAGTATTTT. Encoded protein: CSAPRRDTQYF.

CDR3 protein: CASSFRGPTPSTDTQYF. The CDR3, as DNA: TGTGCCAGTAGTTTTAGGGGACCAACTCCTAGCACAGATACGCAGTATTTT. J is TRBJ2-3 and V is TRBV19; D is possibly TRBD1 or TRBD2 (5 bases each). Trimming took off 5 bases at V and 0 bases at J, with 18 bases between the two ends. Germline CDR1 is LNHDA and CDR2 is SQIVND (reference sequence). The CDR3 has 17 residues.

In its sample, this clonotype was seen a few times. This chain links TRBV28 with TRBJ2-2; D tentatively reads TRBD1 or TRBD2 (5 bases each). V shed 5 bases and J shed 2 bases, with 15 bases lying between them. The CDR3 totals 16 residues. Looked up from germline, CDR1 is MDHEN and CDR2 is SYDVKM. In nucleotides, the CDR3 is TGTGCCAGCAGTCCGGACCTGGGGGAAAACACCGGGGAGCTGTTTTTT. As protein: CASSPDLGENTGELFF.